A single sample is the source of the 27 T cell receptor beta chains below, sequenced in a study of vaccination and CD4 T cells after COVID-19 (dated by TCRdb to about 2022). Interpreted using the paper, the treatment or condition label stands for: approximately 11-day PBMC culture with coronavirus spike peptide pools or control peptides (ViraFEST assay). These TCRs' antigens remain unknown. Libraries were prepared through PCR. Instrument on record: Illumina iSeq 100. At the Johns Hopkins FTIC core, DNA from the cultured CD4+ T cells underwent TCR sequencing with the Oncomine TCR Beta short-read assay. TCRdb trimmed public reads at Q25 via fastp, called clones via MiXCR and kept in-frame beta chains. Records with the same CDR3 protein are collapsed into one entry carrying the most frequent genes and DNA. Counted in this sample were fewer than 15,000 distinct CDR3 sequences; 51% of them appeared once. Roughly a tenth of the sample belongs to the ten largest clones.

Sequencing was carried out using CD4+ T cells from blood, cultured in vitro. The receptors stem from a human donor who had recovered from COVID-19.

The V gene is TRBV24-1, the J gene TRBJ2-7; 8 bases align to TRBD1. CDR3 size: 12 residues. V lost 0 bases to trimming and J lost 13 bases; unmatched junction nucleotides: 4. Germline loops: CDR1 KGHDR, CDR2 SFDVKD. The CDR3 region has the DNA TGTGCCACCAGTGATTTGTTGGGACAGGCTTACTTC. This codes for CATSDLLGQAYF.

This clonotype was found a few times. The genes are TRBV2 and TRBJ1-5; D uncertain. CDR1 SNHLY and CDR2 FYNNEI come from the germline V gene. CDR3 length: 13 amino acids. V was pared by 7 bases and J by 6 bases, with 13 bases between. CDR3 loop: CASKASATQPQHF. The CDR3 bases are TGTGCCAGCAAGGCCTCCGCCACTCAGCCCCAGCATTTT.

The rearrangement joins TRBV11-3 to TRBJ2-3; TRBD2 matches at 13 bases. CDR1 is SGHNT and CDR2 is YENEEA in the germline V gene. The J segment lost 7 bases and the V segment lost 1 base, leaving 8 bases of the junction unmatched. The CDR3 is 17 amino acids. CDR3 protein: CASSLAGTSGTQNTQYF. The CDR3, as DNA: TGTGCCAGCAGCTTAGCCGGGACTAGCGGGACTCAGAATACGCAGTATTTT.

V and J are TRBV30 and TRBJ2-3; 10 bases line up with TRBD2. The junction had 5 bases not matched to a gene; V was cut back by 6 bases and J by 5 bases. This CDR3 contains 13 residues. Looked up from germline, CDR1 is GTSNPN and CDR2 is SVGIG (reference sequence). The CDR3 DNA reads as TGTGCCTGTCTAGCGGGAGTCAGAGATACGCAGTATTTT. It is translated as CACLAGVRDTQYF.

The chain uses TRBV11-2 and TRBJ1-2; D not certain. CDR1 is SGHAT, CDR2 FQNNGV, per germline. V lost 0 bases, J lost 4 bases, and 15 bases lay in between. There are 16 residues in the CDR3. In nucleotides, the CDR3 is TGTGCCAGCAGCTTAGAAAGCGGGCTTGTTGGCTATGGCTACACCTTC. This encodes CASSLESGLVGYGYTF.

This clonotype was seen more than once but under ten times. The gene calls are TRBV20-1 and TRBJ1-2; weak D call: TRBD1 (5 bases). Germline CDR1 is DFQATT and CDR2 is SNEGSKA (reference sequence). With 6 bases removed from V and 2 bases from J, the gap between germline ends came to 10 bases. This CDR3 region has 12 residues. CDR3 residues: CSAADKNYGYTF. The CDR3 nucleotides read TGCAGTGCGGCGGACAAAAACTATGGCTACACCTTC.

This sequence joins TRBV5-1 and TRBJ1-1; weak D call: TRBD1 (5 bases). The CDR3 spans 12 residues. Between the trimmed V and J ends, which lost 2 bases and 5 bases, there was a span of 7 bases. Germline V gene data show CDR1 as SGHRS and CDR2 as YFSETQ. DNA of the CDR3: TGCGCCAGCAGCTTCGGGGGAACTGAAGCTTTCTTT. Encoded protein: CASSFGGTEAFF.

The rearrangement joins TRBV6-1 to TRBJ2-7, with D perhaps matching TRBD2 (5 bases). The CDR3 sequence is 11 residues long. V was shortened by 5 bases and J by 3 bases, with 5 bases between the two germline ends. Germline CDR1 reads MNHNS; CDR2 reads SASEGT. The CDR3 loop reads CASSRDYEQYF. DNA of the CDR3: TGTGCCAGCAGTCGGGACTACGAGCAGTACTTC.

This clonotype appeared once. The chain has TRBV6-2 or TRBV6-3 and TRBJ2-2; D not resolved. The germline gives CDR1 MNHEY, CDR2 SVGEGT. V lost 6 bases and J 4 bases, leaving 12 bases between the germline ends. This CDR3 is 14 amino acids long. Here the CDR3 reads CASSDTEATGELFF. CDR3 bases: TGTGCCAGCAGCGATACAGAAGCCACCGGGGAGCTGTTTTTT.

Only a few counts were recorded for this clonotype. This rearrangement joins TRBV20-1 to TRBJ2-5, with 7 bases matching TRBD1. Trimming took 6 bases from V and 3 from J; bases not matched to a gene: 7. This CDR3 has 13 amino acids. Germline V CDR1 and CDR2: DFQATT, SNEGSKA (reference sequence). The CDR3 sequence: CSASGTAKETQYF. The CDR3 DNA is TGCAGTGCCTCCGGGACAGCGAAAGAGACCCAGTACTTC.

This clonotype was counted between two and nine times. The J gene is TRBJ1-5, the V gene TRBV28, with D possibly TRBD1 on 6 matching bases. The germline V gene encodes CDR1 MDHEN and CDR2 SYDVKM. V was pared by 3 bases and J by 2 bases, with 11 bases between. The CDR3 is 15 amino acids. The CDR3 loop reads CASSFARGGNQPQHF. DNA for the CDR3: TGTGCCAGCAGTTTCGCTAGGGGGGGCAATCAGCCCCAGCATTTT. Using reference TRBV28 and TRBJ1-5 for the parts outside the CDR3, the full variable domain is DVKVTQSSRYLVKRTGEKVFLECVQDMDHENMFWYRQDPGLGLRLIYFSYDVKMKEKGDIPEGYSVSREKKERFSLILESASTNQTSMYLCASSFARGGNQPQHFGDGTRLSIL.

In its sample, this clonotype was seen a few times. This chain joins TRBV7-9 and TRBJ1-5, with D perhaps matching TRBD1 (5 bases). The V gene's germline CDR1 is SEHNR and CDR2 FQNEAQ (reference sequence). V lost 4 bases and J lost 2, with 18 bases in between. The CDR3 spans 17 residues. In nucleotides, the CDR3 is TGTGCCAGCAGCTATGCCGGGCAGGGTATGGGCAATCAGCCCCAGCATTTT. Its protein product is CASSYAGQGMGNQPQHF.

The J gene is TRBJ1-2, the V gene TRBV5-4; TRBD1 is a possible D gene (5 bases). The germline V gene encodes CDR1 SGHNT and CDR2 YYREEE (reference sequence). V lost 4 bases and J lost 5, with 18 bases in between. The CDR3 covers 15 residues. The CDR3 DNA follows: TGTGCCAGCAGCCGAGAAGGTGCAGGGTGGTATGGCTACACCTTC. Amino acids: CASSREGAGWYGYTF.

The chain has TRBV21-1 and TRBJ1-1; the table's D call, TRBD1, has no DNA check behind it. TRBV21-1 is tagged as a pseudogene. The CDR3 length is 16 residues. CDR3 nucleotide sequence: TGTGCCAGCAGCTCGCCCGATGGGGGCTTGAGCACTGAAGCTTTCTTT. Its protein product is CASSSPDGGLSTEAFF.

About this clonotype itself: The junction departs from germline at one end; a sequencing error may be responsible. The chain couples TRBV6-1 to TRBJ2-2, with D perhaps matching TRBD2 (5 bases). CDR3 length: 13 amino acids. Germline CDR1 is MNHNS and CDR2 is SASEGT. The CDR3 DNA follows: TGTTCCAGTCCCGGGGAGAACACCGGGGAGCTGTTTTTT. Protein product: CSSPGENTGELFF.

This clonotype came up a few times. The chain joins TRBV20-1 to TRBJ1-2; no firm D call. This CDR3 region has 13 residues. Germline CDR1 and CDR2: DFQATT and SNEGSKA (reference sequence). Trimming shortened V by 3 bases and J by 1 base, and 9 bases separated the two germline ends. The CDR3 sequence is CSASSGFNYGYTF. The DNA for the CDR3 is TGCAGTGCTAGTTCGGGGTTTAACTATGGCTACACCTTC.

This clonotype was observed a few times. CDR3 sequence: CASSRAEHIAGGTDTQYF. The CDR3 nucleotides are TGTGCCAGCAGCCGCGCCGAACACATAGCGGGAGGGACAGATACGCAGTATTTT. The gene calls are TRBV7-8 and TRBJ2-3; 11 positions agree with TRBD2. The length of the CDR3 is 18 residues. With V trimmed by 5 bases and J by 3 bases, 13 bases remained unmatched. Germline V CDR1 and CDR2: SGHVS, FQNEAQ. The complete variable domain, with remaining parts taken from reference TRBV7-8 and TRBJ2-3, reads GAGVSQSPRYKVAKRGQDVALRCDPISGHVSLFWYQQALGQGPEFLTYFQNEAQLDKSGLPSDRFFAERPEGSVSTLKIQRTQQEDSAVYLCASSRAEHIAGGTDTQYFGPGTRLTVL.

The chain combines TRBV19 with TRBJ2-5; 7 bases line up with TRBD1. V dropped 5 bases and J dropped 5; count of bases not matched to a gene: 5. CDR1 LNHDA and CDR2 SQIVND come from the germline V gene (reference sequence). The CDR3 runs 13 residues. The CDR3 DNA follows: TGTGCCAGTAGTCGACAGGGCTGGGAGACCCAGTACTTC. Its protein is CASSRQGWETQYF.

The rearrangement links TRBV2 to TRBJ1-4, with D perhaps TRBD1 (6 bases). The CDR3 spans 14 residues. V lost 4 bases and J lost 13, with 19 bases in between. Germline V gene sequence: CDR1 SNHLY, CDR2 FYNNEI. CDR3 coding DNA: TGTGCCAGCAGTGCCGTTCTCGGGACAACTGGACTGTTTTTT. It yields the protein CASSAVLGTTGLFF. Drawing the rest from reference TRBV2 and TRBJ1-4, the complete variable domain is EPEVTQTPSHQVTQMGQEVILRCVPISNHLYFYWYRQILGQKVEFLVSFYNNEISEKSEIFDDQFSVERPDGSNFTLKIRSTKLEDSAMYFCASSAVLGTTGLFFGSGTQLSVL.

This chain connects TRBV15 to TRBJ2-4, with D uncertain. This CDR3 spans 19 amino acids. V was shortened by 0 bases and J by 0 bases, with 18 bases between the two germline ends. CDR1 LNHNV and CDR2 YYDKDF come from the germline V gene (reference sequence). The chain's CDR3 is CATSRDEAASLLAKNIQYF. DNA for the CDR3: TGTGCCACCAGCAGAGATGAGGCAGCTAGTCTTCTAGCCAAAAACATTCAGTACTTC. The entire variable domain, with the rest obtained from reference TRBV15 and TRBJ2-4, is as follows: DAMVIQNPRYQVTQFGKPVTLSCSQTLNHNVMYWYQQKSSQAPKLLFHYYDKDFNNEADTPDNFQSRRPNTSFCFLDIRSPGLGDTAMYLCATSRDEAASLLAKNIQYFGAGTRLSVL.

In this sample, this clonotype turned up a few times. The rearrangement uses TRBV2 and TRBJ1-2, with 7 bases matching TRBD1. Germline CDR1 and CDR2: SNHLY and FYNNEI. This CDR3 has 13 residues. V dropped 5 bases and J dropped 7; count of bases not matched to a gene: 7. CDR3: CASSSLTGAGYTF. The CDR3 DNA sequence: TGTGCCAGCAGTTCCCTAACAGGGGCTGGCTACACCTTC.

This chain uses TRBV7-2 with TRBJ1-1; the D is unclear. Deletions cut 2 bases from V and 0 bases from J, with 10 bases between. The CDR3 runs 15 residues. The germline V gene has CDR1 SGHTA and CDR2 FQGNSA. The chain's CDR3 is CASSLMQVMNTEAFF. The DNA for the CDR3 is TGTGCCAGCAGCTTAATGCAGGTCATGAACACTGAAGCTTTCTTT.

This rearrangement joins TRBV5-1 to TRBJ2-2; TRBD1 aligns across 7 bases. Unmatched junction bases numbered 6, after V lost 4 bases and J lost 6 bases. The CDR3 length is 14 residues. Germline V lookup: CDR1 SGHRS, CDR2 YFSETQ. CDR3 DNA: TGCGCCAGCAGCAGAGGGACAGAGTCCGGGGAGCTGTTTTTT. Encoded protein: CASSRGTESGELFF.

J is TRBJ1-2 and V is TRBV7-3, with D uncertain. With 4 bases removed from V and 4 bases from J, the gap between germline ends came to 13 bases. The V gene's germline CDR1 is SGHTA and CDR2 FQGTGA. This CDR3 has 14 amino acids. CDR3 amino acids: CASSSTGSAYGYTF. As DNA, the CDR3 is TGTGCCAGCAGCTCCACCGGGAGCGCCTATGGCTACACCTTC.

This sequence joins TRBV28 and TRBJ1-2; D is possibly TRBD1 (6 bases). V dropped 7 bases and J dropped 2 bases, with 20 bases sitting between them. The CDR3 runs 16 residues. CDR1 and CDR2 (germline): MDHEN, SYDVKM. Here the CDR3 DNA reads TGTGCCAGCAACTCAGGTGCAGGGGCCGTCAACTATGGCTACACCTTC. Its translation is CASNSGAGAVNYGYTF.

This rearrangement joins TRBV30 to TRBJ1-6; D possibly corresponds to TRBD1 (5 bases). The germline CDR1 and CDR2 sequences are GTSNPN and SVGIG (reference sequence). The CDR3 has 16 residues. V lost 0 bases to trimming and J lost 7 bases, with 16 bases between them. CDR3 region: CAWSVLGGTFNSPLHF. For the CDR3, the DNA is TGTGCCTGGAGTGTATTGGGGGGGACGTTCAATTCACCCCTCCACTTT.

The chain uses TRBV27 and TRBJ2-5; 11 bases are shared with TRBD1. The junction had 4 bases not matched to a gene; V was cut back by 9 bases and J by 1 base. The CDR3 loop spans 14 amino acids. The germline V gene has CDR1 MNHEY and CDR2 SMNVEV (reference sequence). CDR3 DNA: TGTGCCAGGTCCGGGACAGGGGGCCAAGAGACCCAGTACTTC. This sequence encodes CARSGTGGQETQYF.